The entry below describes one TCR beta chain. What it binds is unknown. Losses at the gene ends were 3 bases for V and 1 base for J; bases not matched to a gene: 3. From germline, CDR1 is MDHEN and CDR2 SYDVKM. CDR3 length equals 15 residues. PCR primers comprised 60 Vbeta and 13 Jbeta primers. Some clones are missing from TCRdb's copy, which holds only in-frame ones; the method was immunoSEQ multiplex PCR. The sample includes more than 100,000 clones, 50% to 75% of them seen just once. This record comes from a study of cytomegalovirus exposure and HLA in healthy donors. Study-level information: Of a few hundred genotyped donors, about 80% grouped in the Caucasian-associated ancestry cluster.

Overall study results and limits: Most subjects' HLA-A and HLA-B alleles were reportedly predicted from TCR beta sequences.

The material sequenced was PBMCs. The receptor was derived from a middle-aged woman in good health and CMV-seronegative. The V gene is TRBV28, the J gene TRBJ2-1, with 7 bases identical to TRBD2. CDR3 bases: TGTGCCAGCAGTTTGGGGGGGAGTTCCTACAATGAGCAGTTCTTC. This sequence encodes CASSLGGSSYNEQFF. The variable domain in full, completed from reference TRBV28 and TRBJ2-1, reads DVKVTQSSRYLVKRTGEKVFLECVQDMDHENMFWYRQDPGLGLRLIYFSYDVKMKEKGDIPEGYSVSREKKERFSLILESASTNQTSMYLCASSLGGSSYNEQFFGPGTRLTVL.